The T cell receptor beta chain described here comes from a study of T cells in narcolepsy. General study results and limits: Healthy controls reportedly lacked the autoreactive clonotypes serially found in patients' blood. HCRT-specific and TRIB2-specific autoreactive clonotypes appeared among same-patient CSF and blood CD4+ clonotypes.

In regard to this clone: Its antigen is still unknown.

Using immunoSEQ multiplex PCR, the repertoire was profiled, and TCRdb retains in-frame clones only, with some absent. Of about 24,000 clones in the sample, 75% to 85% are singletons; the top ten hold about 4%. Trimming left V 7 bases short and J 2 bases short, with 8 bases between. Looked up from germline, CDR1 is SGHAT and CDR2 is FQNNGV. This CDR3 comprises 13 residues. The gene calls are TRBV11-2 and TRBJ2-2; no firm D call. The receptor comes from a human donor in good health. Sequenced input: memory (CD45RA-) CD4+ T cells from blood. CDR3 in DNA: TGTGCCAGCACCCCATATAACACCGGGGAGCTGTTTTTT. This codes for CASTPYNTGELFF.